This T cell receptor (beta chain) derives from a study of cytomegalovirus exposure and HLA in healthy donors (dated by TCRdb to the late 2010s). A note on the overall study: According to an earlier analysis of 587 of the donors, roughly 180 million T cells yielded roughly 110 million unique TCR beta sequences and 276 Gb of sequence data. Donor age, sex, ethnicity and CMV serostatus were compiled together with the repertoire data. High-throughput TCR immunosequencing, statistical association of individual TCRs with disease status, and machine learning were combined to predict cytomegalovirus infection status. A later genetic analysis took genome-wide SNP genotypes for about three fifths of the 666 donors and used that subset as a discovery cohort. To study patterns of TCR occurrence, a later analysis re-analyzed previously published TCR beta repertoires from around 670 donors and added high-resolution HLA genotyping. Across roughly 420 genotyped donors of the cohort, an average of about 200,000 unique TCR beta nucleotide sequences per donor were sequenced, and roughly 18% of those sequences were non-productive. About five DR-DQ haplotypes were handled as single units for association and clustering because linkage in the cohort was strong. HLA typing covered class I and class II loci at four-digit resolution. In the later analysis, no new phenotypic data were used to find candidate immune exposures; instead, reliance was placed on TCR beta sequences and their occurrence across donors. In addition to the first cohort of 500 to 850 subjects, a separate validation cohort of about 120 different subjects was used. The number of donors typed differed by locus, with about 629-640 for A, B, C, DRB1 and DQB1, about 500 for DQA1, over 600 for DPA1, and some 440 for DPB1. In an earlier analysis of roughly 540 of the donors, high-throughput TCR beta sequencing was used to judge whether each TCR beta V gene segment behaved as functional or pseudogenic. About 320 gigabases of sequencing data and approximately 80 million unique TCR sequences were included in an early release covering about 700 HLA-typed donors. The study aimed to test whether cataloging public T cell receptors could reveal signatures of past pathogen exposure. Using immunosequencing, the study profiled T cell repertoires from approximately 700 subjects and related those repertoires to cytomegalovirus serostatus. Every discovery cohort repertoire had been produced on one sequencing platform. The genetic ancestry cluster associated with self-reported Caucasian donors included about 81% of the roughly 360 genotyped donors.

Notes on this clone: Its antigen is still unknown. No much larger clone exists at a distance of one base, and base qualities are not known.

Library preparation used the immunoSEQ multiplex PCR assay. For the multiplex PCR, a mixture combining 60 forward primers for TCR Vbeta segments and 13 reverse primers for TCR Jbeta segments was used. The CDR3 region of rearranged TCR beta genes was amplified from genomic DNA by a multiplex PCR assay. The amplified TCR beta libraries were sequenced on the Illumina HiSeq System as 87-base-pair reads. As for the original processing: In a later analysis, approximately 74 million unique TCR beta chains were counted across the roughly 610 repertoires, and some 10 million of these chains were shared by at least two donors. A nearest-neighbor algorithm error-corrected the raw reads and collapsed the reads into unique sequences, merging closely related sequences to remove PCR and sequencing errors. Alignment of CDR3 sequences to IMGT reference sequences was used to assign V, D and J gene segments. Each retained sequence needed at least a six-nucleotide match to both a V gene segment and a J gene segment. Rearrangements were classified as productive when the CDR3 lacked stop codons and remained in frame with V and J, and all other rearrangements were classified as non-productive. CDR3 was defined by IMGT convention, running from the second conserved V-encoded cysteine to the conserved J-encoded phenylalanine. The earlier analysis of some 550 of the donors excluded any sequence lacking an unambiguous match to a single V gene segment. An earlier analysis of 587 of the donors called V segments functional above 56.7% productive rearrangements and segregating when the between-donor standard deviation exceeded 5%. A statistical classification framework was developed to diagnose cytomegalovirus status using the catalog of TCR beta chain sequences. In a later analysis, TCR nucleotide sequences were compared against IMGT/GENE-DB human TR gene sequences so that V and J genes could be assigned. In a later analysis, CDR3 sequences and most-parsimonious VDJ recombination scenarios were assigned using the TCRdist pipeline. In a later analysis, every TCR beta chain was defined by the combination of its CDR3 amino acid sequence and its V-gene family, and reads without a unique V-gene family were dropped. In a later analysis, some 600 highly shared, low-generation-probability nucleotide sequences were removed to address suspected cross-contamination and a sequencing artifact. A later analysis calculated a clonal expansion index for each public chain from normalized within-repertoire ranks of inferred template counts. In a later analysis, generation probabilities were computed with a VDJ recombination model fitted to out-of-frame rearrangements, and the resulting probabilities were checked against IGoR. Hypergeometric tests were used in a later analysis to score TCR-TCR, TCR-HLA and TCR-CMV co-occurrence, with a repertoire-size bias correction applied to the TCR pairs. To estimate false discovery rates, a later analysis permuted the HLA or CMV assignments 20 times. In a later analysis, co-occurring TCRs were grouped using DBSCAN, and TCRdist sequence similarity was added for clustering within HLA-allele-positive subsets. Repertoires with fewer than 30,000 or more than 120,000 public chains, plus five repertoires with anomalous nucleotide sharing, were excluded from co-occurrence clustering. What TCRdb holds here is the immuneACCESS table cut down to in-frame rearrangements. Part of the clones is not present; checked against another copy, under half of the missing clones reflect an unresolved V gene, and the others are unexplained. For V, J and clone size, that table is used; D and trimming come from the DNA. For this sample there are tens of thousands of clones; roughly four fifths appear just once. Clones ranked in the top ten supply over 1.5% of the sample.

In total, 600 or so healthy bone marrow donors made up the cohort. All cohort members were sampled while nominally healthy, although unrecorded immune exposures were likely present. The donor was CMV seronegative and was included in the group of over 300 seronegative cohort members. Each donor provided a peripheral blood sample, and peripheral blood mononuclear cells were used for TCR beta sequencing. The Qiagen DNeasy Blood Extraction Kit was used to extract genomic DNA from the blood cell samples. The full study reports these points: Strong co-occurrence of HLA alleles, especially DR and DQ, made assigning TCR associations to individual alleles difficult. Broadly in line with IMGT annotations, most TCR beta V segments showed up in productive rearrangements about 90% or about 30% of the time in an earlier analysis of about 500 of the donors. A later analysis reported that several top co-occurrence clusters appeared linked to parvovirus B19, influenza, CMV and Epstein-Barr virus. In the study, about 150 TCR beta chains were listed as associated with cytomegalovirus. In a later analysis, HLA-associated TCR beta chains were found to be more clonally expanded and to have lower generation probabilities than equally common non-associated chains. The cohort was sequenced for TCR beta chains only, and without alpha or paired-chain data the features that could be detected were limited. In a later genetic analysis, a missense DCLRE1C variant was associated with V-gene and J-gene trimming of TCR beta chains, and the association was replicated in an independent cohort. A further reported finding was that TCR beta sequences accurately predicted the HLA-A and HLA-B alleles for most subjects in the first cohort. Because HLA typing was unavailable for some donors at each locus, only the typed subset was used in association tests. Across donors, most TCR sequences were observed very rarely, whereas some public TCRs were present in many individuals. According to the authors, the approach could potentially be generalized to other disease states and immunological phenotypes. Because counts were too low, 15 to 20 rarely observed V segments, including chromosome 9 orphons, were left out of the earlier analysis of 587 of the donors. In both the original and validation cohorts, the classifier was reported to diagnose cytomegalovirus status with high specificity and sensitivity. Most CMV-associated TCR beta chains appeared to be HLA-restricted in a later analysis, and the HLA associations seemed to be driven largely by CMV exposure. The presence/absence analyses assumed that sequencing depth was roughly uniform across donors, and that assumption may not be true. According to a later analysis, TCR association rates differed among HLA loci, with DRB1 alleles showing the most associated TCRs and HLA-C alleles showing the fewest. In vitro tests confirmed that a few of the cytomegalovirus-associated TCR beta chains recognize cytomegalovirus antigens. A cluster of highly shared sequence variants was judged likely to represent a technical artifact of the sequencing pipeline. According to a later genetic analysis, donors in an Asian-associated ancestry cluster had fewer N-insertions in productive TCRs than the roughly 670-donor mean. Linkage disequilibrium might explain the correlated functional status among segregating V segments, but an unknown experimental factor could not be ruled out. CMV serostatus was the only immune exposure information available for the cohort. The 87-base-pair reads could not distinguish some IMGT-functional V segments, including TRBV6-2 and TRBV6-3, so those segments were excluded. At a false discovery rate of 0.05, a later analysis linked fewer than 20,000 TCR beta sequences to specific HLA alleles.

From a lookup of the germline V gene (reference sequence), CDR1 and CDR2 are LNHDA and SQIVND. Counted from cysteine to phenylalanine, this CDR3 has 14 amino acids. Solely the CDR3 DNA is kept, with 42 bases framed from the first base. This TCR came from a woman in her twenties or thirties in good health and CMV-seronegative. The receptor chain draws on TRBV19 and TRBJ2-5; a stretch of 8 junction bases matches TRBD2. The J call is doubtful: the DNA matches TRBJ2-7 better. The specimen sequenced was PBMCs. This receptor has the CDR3 CASSIYGTSYEQYF. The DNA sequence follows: TGTGCCAGTAGTATATATGGGACTAGCTACGAGCAGTACTTC.